Sequencing of this T cell receptor (beta chain) was carried out in a study of radiation and T cells in renal cell carcinoma. A note on this clone: Its cognate antigen is unknown.

The table came from immunoSEQ multiplex PCR; TCRdb's copy has only in-frame clones and leaves some out. This sample yields 100,000 to 150,000 clones, of which over 75% are seen a single time; roughly 6.2% belongs to the top ten. Time point denoted: blood 2 weeks post-SBRT. Treatment in this sample: 15 Gy SBRT to primary tumor, nephrectomy 4 weeks later. Study observations and caveats: In blood, top tumor clones expanded by 2 weeks, shrinking by 4.

The receptor was isolated from a man aged 45-60 years with renal cell carcinoma. The sample here was blood, taken from a patient whose treatment included radiotherapy and nephrectomy.

The CDR3 nucleotides read TGCGCCAGCAGTGGAAGGGTGGAGGGAGGGCCCGAGACCCAGTACTTC. The encoded protein is CASSGRVEGGPETQYF. This rearrangement joins TRBV10-2 to TRBJ2-5, with 7 bases fitting TRBD2. This CDR3 region has 16 residues. Looked up from germline, CDR1 is WSHSY and CDR2 is SAAADI. The V and J ends lost 4 bases and 5 bases, in that order; junction bases with no gene match: 13.